The source of this TCR beta chain is a study of blood T cell repertoires in COVID-19. Whole-study context: Sources were T cells, B-cell-depleted T cells, or PBMCs; the material itself was cDNA or gDNA.

The protocol was immunoSEQ multiplex PCR, while the TCRdb copy is restricted to in-frame clones and leaves out a portion. The profile shows under 300,000 clones, about 88% of them singletons. The CDR3 has 14 residues. J lost 1 base, V lost 10 bases, and 4 bases had no gene match. Germline values: CDR1 MDHEN, CDR2 SYDVKM. The sample was peripheral blood. The receptor was derived from a woman between 40 and 55 years old who had recovered from COVID-19. This chain links TRBV28 with TRBJ2-3, with TRBD2 identical over 11 bases. The CDR3 here is CAIATSGGTDTQYF. The CDR3, as DNA: TGTGCCATAGCGACTAGCGGGGGCACAGATACGCAGTATTTT.